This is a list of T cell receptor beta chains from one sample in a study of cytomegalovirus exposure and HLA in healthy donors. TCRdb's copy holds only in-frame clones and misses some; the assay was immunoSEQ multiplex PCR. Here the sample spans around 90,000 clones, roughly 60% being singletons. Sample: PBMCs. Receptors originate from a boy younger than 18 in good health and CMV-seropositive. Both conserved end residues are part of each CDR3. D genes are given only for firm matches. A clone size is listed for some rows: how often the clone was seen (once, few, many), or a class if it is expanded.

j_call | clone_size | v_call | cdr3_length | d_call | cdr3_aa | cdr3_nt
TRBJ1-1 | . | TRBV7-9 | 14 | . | CASSQDGGGTEAFF | TGTGCCAGCAGCCAGGACGGGGGAGGCACTGAAGCTTTCTTT
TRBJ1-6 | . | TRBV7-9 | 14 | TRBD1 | CASSRDSFNSPLHF | TGTGCCAGCAGCCGGGACAGCTTCAATTCACCCCTCCACTTT
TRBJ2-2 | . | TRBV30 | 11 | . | CAWTASGELFF | TGTGCCTGGACTGCGTCCGGGGAGCTGTTTTTT
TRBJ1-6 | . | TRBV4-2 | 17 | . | CASSQGLVQDDNSPLHF | TGTGCCAGCAGCCAAGGCTTGGTACAGGACGATAATTCACCCCTCCACTTT
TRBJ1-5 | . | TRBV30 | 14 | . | CAWDGGTRSQPQHF | TGTGCCTGGGATGGGGGCACAAGGAGTCAGCCCCAGCATTTT
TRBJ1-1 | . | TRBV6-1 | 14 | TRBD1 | CASSRDRGRTEAFF | TGTGCCAGCAGCCGCGACAGGGGGCGAACTGAAGCTTTCTTT
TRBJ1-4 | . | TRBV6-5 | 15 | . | CASSPYGTPNEKLFF | TGTGCCAGCAGCCCTTACGGGACACCGAATGAAAAACTGTTTTTT
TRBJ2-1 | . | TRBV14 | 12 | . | CASSQFPGSEFF | TGTGCCAGCAGCCAATTCCCAGGGTCTGAGTTCTTC
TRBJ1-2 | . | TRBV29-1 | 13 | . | CSVEDGRGYGYTF | TGCAGCGTTGAAGATGGGAGGGGGTATGGCTACACCTTC
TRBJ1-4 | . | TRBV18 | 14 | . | CASSPHGGLEKLFF | TGTGCCAGCTCACCACACGGGGGTCTTGAAAAACTGTTTTTT
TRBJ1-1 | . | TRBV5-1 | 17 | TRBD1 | CASSLRPGDRVHTEAFF | TGCGCCAGCAGCTTGCGGCCCGGGGACAGGGTTCACACTGAAGCTTTCTTT
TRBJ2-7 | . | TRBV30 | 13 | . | CAWSAGRGYEQYF | TGTGCCTGGAGTGCCGGCCGGGGGTACGAGCAGTACTTC
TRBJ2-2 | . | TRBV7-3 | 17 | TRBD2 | CASSLIGTRTNTGELFF | TGTGCCAGCAGCTTAATAGGGACTAGAACGAACACCGGGGAGCTGTTTTTT
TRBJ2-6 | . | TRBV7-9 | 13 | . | CASSSLGASVLTF | TGTGCCAGCAGCTCTCTTGGAGCCTCCGTCCTGACTTTC
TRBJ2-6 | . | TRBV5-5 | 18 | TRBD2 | CASSRSLAESSGANVLTF | TGCGCCAGCAGCCGCTCACTAGCGGAGAGCTCTGGGGCCAACGTCCTGACTTTC
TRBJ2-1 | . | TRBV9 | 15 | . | CASSVDTGIYNEQFF | TGTGCCAGCAGCGTAGACACAGGTATTTACAATGAGCAGTTCTTC
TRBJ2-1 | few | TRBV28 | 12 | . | CASSFAYNEQFF | TGTGCCAGCAGCTTCGCCTACAATGAGCAGTTCTTC
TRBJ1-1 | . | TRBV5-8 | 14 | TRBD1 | CASSWGQGDTEAFF | TGTGCCAGCAGCTGGGGACAGGGTGACACTGAAGCTTTCTTT
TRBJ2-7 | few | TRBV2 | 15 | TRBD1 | CASTPTGTSSYEQYF | TGTGCCAGCACCCCGACAGGGACGAGCTCCTACGAGCAGTACTTC
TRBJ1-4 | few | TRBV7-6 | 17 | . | CASSLSVSRGAMEKLFF | TGTGCCAGCAGCTTAAGTGTAAGCAGGGGAGCGATGGAAAAACTGTTTTTT
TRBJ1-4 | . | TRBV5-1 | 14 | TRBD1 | CASSLEGGWEKLFF | TGCGCCAGCAGCTTGGAAGGGGGCTGGGAAAAACTGTTTTTT
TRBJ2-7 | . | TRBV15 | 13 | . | CATSRAPLYEQYF | TGTGCCACCAGCAGAGCCCCTCTCTACGAGCAGTACTTC
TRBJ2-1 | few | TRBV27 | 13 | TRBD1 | CASSNRGYNEQFF | TGTGCCAGCAGTAACAGGGGGTACAATGAGCAGTTCTTC
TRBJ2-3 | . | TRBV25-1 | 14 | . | CASSELVSTDTQYF | TGTGCCAGCAGTGAATTAGTGAGCACAGATACGCAGTATTTT
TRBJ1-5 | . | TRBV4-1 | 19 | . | CASSQAPMRYRDGNQPQHF | TGCGCCAGCAGCCAGGCCCCCATGAGATACAGGGATGGGAATCAGCCCCAGCATTTT
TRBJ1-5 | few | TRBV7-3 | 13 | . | CASSLGSGQPQHF | TGTGCCAGCAGCTTAGGGAGTGGTCAGCCCCAGCATTTT
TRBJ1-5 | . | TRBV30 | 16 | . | CAWSVKGAGPRPPQHF | TGTGCCTGGAGTGTTAAAGGTGCAGGGCCTCGCCCGCCCCAGCATTTT
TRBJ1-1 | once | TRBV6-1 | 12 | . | CASRGTSGQAFF | TGTGCCAGCAGAGGGACATCGGGACAAGCTTTCTTT
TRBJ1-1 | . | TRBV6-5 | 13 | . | CASSTGKNTEAFF | TGTGCCAGCAGTACAGGGAAGAACACTGAAGCTTTCTTT
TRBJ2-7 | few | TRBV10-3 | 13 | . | CAISQTGTYEQYF | TGTGCCATCAGTCAGACAGGCACCTACGAGCAGTACTTC
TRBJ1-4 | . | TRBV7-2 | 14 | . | CASSLETGHEKLFF | TGTGCCAGCAGCTTAGAGACAGGCCATGAAAAACTGTTTTTT
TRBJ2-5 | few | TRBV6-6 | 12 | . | CASSYRGETQYF | TGTGCCAGCAGTTACCGGGGAGAGACCCAGTACTTC
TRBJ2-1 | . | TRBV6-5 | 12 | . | CASSTSINEQFF | TGTGCCAGCAGCACGAGCATCAATGAGCAGTTCTTC
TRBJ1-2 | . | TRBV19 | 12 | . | CASRRINYGYTF | TGTGCCAGTCGCAGAATAAACTATGGCTACACCTTC